Sequencing of this T cell receptor beta chain was carried out in a study of blood T cell repertoires in COVID-19. CDR3 length equals 14 residues. Germline lookup yields CDR1 WNHNN and CDR2 SYGVQD (reference sequence). The V segment lost 3 bases and the J segment 4 bases; nucleotides outside the gene matches: 6. TCRdb's table, derived via immunoSEQ multiplex PCR, lists solely in-frame clones and lacks some. The sample yields about 70,000 clones, roughly 79% seen once. V usage is TRBV10-1 and J usage is TRBJ2-7; 7 bases are a match to TRBD2. The receptor's source is a man between 65 and 85 years old with acute or convalescent COVID-19. The material sequenced was peripheral blood. The CDR3 here is CASSEAGGGYEQYF. DNA for the CDR3: TGCGCCAGCAGTGAAGCTGGCGGGGGTTACGAGCAGTACTTC.